A single sample is the source of the 17 T cell receptor beta chains below, sequenced in a study of T cell repertoires in cytomegalovirus infection. One entry per CDR3 protein, called by TCRdb with MiXCR from the reads. This sample yields about 230,000 distinct CDR3 sequences, of which approximately 22% are seen a single time; approximately 18% belongs to the top ten. Specimen: CD8+ T cells from PBMCs. These receptors all come from a human donor in good health (CMV status not recorded). Some clones in this sample may be carry-over from other donors' samples.

This clonotype has ten or more counts. The chain recombines TRBV11-1 with TRBJ2-1; no reliable D call. The CDR3 spans 15 residues. Trimming removed 2 bases at V and 0 bases at J, with 8 bases between. CDR1 and CDR2 from the germline V gene are SGHAT and FQDESV (reference sequence). CDR3 region: CASSLLHSSYNEQFF. For the CDR3, the DNA is TGTGCCAGCAGCTTATTACATAGCTCCTACAATGAGCAGTTCTTC.

This clonotype was seen many times. This rearrangement joins TRBV7-8 to TRBJ2-7; 12 nucleotides agree with TRBD2. After removal of 8 bases from V and 2 bases from J, the junction contained 13 bases not matched to a gene. CDR3 length equals 17 residues. CDR1 is SGHVS, CDR2 FQNEAQ, per germline. CDR3 amino acids: CASYDRELAGGTYEQYF. The CDR3 DNA reads TGTGCCAGCTATGACCGGGAGCTAGCGGGGGGGACCTACGAGCAGTACTTC.

V gene TRBV5-5 combines with J gene TRBJ1-2, with 11 bases lining up with TRBD1. The V gene end was trimmed by 5 bases and the J gene end by 8 bases; junction bases not matched to a gene: 8. Germline assignment: CDR1 SGHKS and CDR2 YYEKEE (reference sequence). The CDR3 totals 14 residues. The CDR3 region is CASRLGQGANGYTF. CDR3 coding DNA: TGTGCCAGCAGACTTGGACAGGGGGCTAACGGCTACACCTTC.

This chain connects TRBV5-5 to TRBJ1-1, with D uncertain. The CDR3 sequence is 14 residues long. Germline V gene data show CDR1 as SGHKS and CDR2 as YYEKEE (reference sequence). Trimming removed 3 bases from V and 1 base from J, with 10 bases in between. CDR3 coding DNA: TGTGCCAGCAGCTACTACACGGCGAACACTGAAGCTTTCTTT. It specifies CASSYYTANTEAFF.

This clonotype appeared a few times. The chain employs TRBV2 and TRBJ2-2, with 12 bases fitting TRBD1. In germline, CDR1 is SNHLY, CDR2 FYNNEI. The CDR3 has 19 amino acids. V dropped 5 bases and J dropped 7; count of bases not matched to a gene: 17. CDR3 bases: TGTGCCAGCAGTCCGACGGCCCGGGACAGGGGGCGCAGACTCGGGGAGCTGTTTTTT. Protein: CASSPTARDRGRRLGELFF. The complete variable domain, with remaining parts taken from reference TRBV2 and TRBJ2-2, reads EPEVTQTPSHQVTQMGQEVILRCVPISNHLYFYWYRQILGQKVEFLVSFYNNEISEKSEIFDDQFSVERPDGSNFTLKIRSTKLEDSAMYFCASSPTARDRGRRLGELFFGEGSRLTVL.

V usage is TRBV2 and J usage is TRBJ2-7, with TRBD2 matching 9 bases. Trimming cost V 7 bases and J 0 bases; bases outside gene matches: 4. The CDR3 is 14 residues long. Germline V gene sequence: CDR1 SNHLY, CDR2 FYNNEI. CDR3 amino acids: CASTSSGASYEQYF. Here the CDR3 DNA reads TGTGCCAGCACCTCTAGCGGGGCCTCCTACGAGCAGTACTTC.

The chain employs TRBV14 and TRBJ1-5, with a weak D call TRBD1 (6 bases). The ends were cut back, 5 bases at V and 5 bases at J, with 13 bases in the middle. From germline, CDR1 is SGHDN and CDR2 FVKESK. This CDR3 region has 14 residues. CDR3 in amino acids: CASSLTGFHQPQHF. The CDR3 DNA reads TGTGCCAGCAGCTTAACAGGGTTTCATCAGCCCCAGCATTTT.

This clonotype was found a few times. The V gene is TRBV20-1, the J gene TRBJ1-2; D might be TRBD1 (6 bases). The CDR3 totals 15 residues. V was cut by 6 bases and J by 2 bases, with 19 bases left in between. The germline V gene encodes CDR1 DFQATT and CDR2 SNEGSKA (reference sequence). The CDR3 here is CSAEGGEAANYGYTF. The CDR3 DNA follows: TGCAGTGCAGAAGGGGGGGAGGCGGCGAACTATGGCTACACCTTC.

The V gene is TRBV19, the J gene TRBJ2-1; D tentatively reads TRBD1 or TRBD2 (6 bases each). Germline-derived CDR1 and CDR2 are LNHDA and SQIVND (reference sequence). The CDR3 runs to 14 residues. Trimming pared 1 base from V and 6 bases from J, leaving 10 bases between. The CDR3 protein is CASSIVGGPNEQFF. The CDR3 DNA follows: TGTGCCAGTAGTATAGTAGGGGGGCCCAATGAGCAGTTCTTC.

This clonotype has just a few counts. The CDR3 region is CASSLPGLSSPNYGYTF. The CDR3 nucleotides read TGTGCCAGCAGCTTACCGGGACTTTCAAGCCCGAACTATGGCTACACCTTC. The J gene is TRBJ1-2, the V gene TRBV7-9, with a possible D match to TRBD1 (5 bases). Trimming stripped 2 bases from V and 2 bases from J, with 18 bases between. This CDR3 is built from 17 residues. CDR1 and CDR2 from the germline V gene are SEHNR and FQNEAQ (reference sequence).

The chain employs TRBV2 and TRBJ2-7; D perhaps matches TRBD1 (5 bases). V lost 8 bases, J lost 4 bases, and 12 bases lay in between. The CDR3 length is 12 residues. Germline CDR1 is SNHLY and CDR2 is FYNNEI. Written as DNA, the CDR3 is TGTGCCAGCCAGGGCTTCCCATACGAGCAGTACTTC. This codes for CASQGFPYEQYF.

The chain uses TRBV7-9 and TRBJ2-5; D unclear. The CDR3 runs to 13 residues. V was clipped by 1 base and J by 5 bases, with 8 bases between them. Germline CDR1 reads SEHNR; CDR2 reads FQNEAQ (reference sequence). CDR3 sequence (DNA): TGTGCCAGCAGCTTAGACGTGATCGAGACCCAGTACTTC. It is translated as CASSLDVIETQYF.

This chain connects TRBV29-1 to TRBJ2-7; D tentatively fits TRBD1 or TRBD2 (5 bases each). The CDR3 extends over 15 amino acids. CDR1 and CDR2 from the germline V gene are SQVTM and ANQGSEA. V was cut by 5 bases and J by 0 bases, with 17 bases left in between. DNA for the CDR3: TGCAGCGTTACCACCCGGGGCTTCGGCTCCTACGAGCAGTACTTC. It yields the protein CSVTTRGFGSYEQYF.

In its sample, this clonotype was seen a few times. The chain combines TRBV2 with TRBJ2-2, with 10 bases fitting TRBD2. The V gene's germline CDR1 is SNHLY and CDR2 FYNNEI. The trim removed 7 bases at V and 5 bases at J, leaving 4 bases unmatched. The CDR3 has 14 amino acids. In DNA form, the CDR3 reads TGTGCCAGCACCCCGGGACTAGCGACCGGGGAGCTGTTTTTT. Residues: CASTPGLATGELFF.

The chain combines TRBV2 with TRBJ2-1; D gene uncertain. V was clipped by 7 bases and J by 8 bases, with 6 bases between them. Germline values: CDR1 SNHLY, CDR2 FYNNEI. This CDR3 contains 10 residues. The CDR3 spells CASMGDEQFF. CDR3 nucleotides: TGTGCCAGCATGGGCGATGAGCAGTTCTTC.

This chain uses TRBV29-1 with TRBJ2-7; perhaps TRBD2 as D (5 bases). CDR3 length: 12 residues. Germline V gene data show CDR1 as SQVTM and CDR2 as ANQGSEA. The CDR3 sequence: CRAPRARGGQYF. CDR3 nucleotides: TGCAGGGCTCCCCGGGCCCGCGGAGGGCAGTACTTC.

The chain couples TRBV7-9 to TRBJ2-2; unclear D gene. The germline gives CDR1 SEHNR, CDR2 FQNEAQ (reference sequence). CDR3 size: 13 residues. V was clipped by 3 bases and J by 2 bases, with 4 bases between them. CDR3 DNA sequence: TGTGCCAGCAGCTTCCCAAACACCGGGGAGCTGTTTTTT. Its protein product is CASSFPNTGELFF.